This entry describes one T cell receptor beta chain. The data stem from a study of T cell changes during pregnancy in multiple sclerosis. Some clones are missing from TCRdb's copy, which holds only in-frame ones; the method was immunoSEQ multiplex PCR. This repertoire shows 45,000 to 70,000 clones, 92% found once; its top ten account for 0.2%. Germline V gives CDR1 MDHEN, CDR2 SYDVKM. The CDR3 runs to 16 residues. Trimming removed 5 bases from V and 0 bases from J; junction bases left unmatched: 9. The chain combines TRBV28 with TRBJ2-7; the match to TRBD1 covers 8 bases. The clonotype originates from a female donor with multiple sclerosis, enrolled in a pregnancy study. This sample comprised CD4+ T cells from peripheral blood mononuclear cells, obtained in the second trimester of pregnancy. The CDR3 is CASSPPGQGSSYEQYF. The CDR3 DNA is TGTGCCAGCAGTCCCCCCGGACAGGGTAGCTCCTACGAGCAGTACTTC.